This TCR beta chain was profiled in a study of T cells in Graves' hyperthyroidism and ophthalmopathy. Background on the study: It was at initial diagnosis, before any treatment, that peripheral blood was collected. Study-wide results and limits: From stable hyperthyroidism, ophthalmopathy was set apart by a 13 V-J model. The model's output predicted ophthalmopathy at a median of about 6.5 months prior to onset.

The TCR beta CDR3 regions underwent amplification using RNA transcripts as the source. First-round RT-PCR targeting the TCR CDR3 was performed with the HTBI primer set. TCRdb fed the multiplex PCR reads into MiXCR, producing one record per CDR3 protein. Among more than 300,000 distinct CDR3 sequences, about 15% were seen once, and the ten largest hold approximately 11%. This clonotype was recorded many times. Its specificity is not known. This CDR3 region has 12 residues. The germline gives CDR1 KGHSH, CDR2 LQKENI. V trimming: 8 bases; J trimming: 0 bases; junction bases outside the gene matches: 0. The receptor was derived from a woman aged 55-69 years with Graves' hyperthyroidism. The rearrangement joins TRBV18 to TRBJ2-5; 7 bases line up with TRBD2. Sequences were obtained from blood. The CDR3 DNA sequence: TGTGCCAGCGCGGGGGACCAAGAGACCCAGTACTTC. It codes for CASAGDQETQYF.